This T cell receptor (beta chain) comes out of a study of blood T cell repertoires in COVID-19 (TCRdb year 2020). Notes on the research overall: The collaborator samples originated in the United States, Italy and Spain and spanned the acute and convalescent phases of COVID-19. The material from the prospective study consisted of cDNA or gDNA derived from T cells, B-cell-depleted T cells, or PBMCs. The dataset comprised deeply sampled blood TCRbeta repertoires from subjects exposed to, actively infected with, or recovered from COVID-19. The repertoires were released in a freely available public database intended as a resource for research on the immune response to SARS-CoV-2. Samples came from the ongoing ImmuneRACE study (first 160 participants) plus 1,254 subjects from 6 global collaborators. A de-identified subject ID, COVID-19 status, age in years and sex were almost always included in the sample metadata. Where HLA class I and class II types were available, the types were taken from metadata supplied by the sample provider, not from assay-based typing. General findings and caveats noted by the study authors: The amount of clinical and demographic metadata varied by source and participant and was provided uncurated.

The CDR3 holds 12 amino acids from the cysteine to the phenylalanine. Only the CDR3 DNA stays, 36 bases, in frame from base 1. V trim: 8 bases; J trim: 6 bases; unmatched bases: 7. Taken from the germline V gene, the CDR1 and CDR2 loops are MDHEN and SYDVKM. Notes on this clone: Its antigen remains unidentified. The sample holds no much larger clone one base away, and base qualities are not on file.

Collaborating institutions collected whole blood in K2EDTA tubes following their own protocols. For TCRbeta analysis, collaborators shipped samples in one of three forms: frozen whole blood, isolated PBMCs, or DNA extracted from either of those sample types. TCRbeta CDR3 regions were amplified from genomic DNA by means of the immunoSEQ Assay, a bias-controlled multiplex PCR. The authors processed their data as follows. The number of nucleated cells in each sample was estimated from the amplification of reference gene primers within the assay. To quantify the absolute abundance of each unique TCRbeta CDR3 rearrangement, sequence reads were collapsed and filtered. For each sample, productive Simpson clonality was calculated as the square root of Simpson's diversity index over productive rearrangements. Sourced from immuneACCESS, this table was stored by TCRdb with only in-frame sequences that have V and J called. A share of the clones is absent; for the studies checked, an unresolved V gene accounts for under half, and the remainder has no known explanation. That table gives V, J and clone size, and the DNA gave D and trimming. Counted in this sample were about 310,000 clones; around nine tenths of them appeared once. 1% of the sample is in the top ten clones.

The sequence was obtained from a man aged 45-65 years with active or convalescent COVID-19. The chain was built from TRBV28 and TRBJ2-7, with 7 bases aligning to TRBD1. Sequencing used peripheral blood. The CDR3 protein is CASLGQAPEQYF. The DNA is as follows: TGTGCCAGCCTAGGACAGGCACCCGAGCAGTACTTC. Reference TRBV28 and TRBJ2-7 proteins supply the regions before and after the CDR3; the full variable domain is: DVKVTQSSRYLVKRTGEKVFLECVQDMDHENMFWYRQDPGLGLRLIYFSYDVKMKEKGDIPEGYSVSREKKERFSLILESASTNQTSMYLCASLGQAPEQYFGPGTRLTVT.